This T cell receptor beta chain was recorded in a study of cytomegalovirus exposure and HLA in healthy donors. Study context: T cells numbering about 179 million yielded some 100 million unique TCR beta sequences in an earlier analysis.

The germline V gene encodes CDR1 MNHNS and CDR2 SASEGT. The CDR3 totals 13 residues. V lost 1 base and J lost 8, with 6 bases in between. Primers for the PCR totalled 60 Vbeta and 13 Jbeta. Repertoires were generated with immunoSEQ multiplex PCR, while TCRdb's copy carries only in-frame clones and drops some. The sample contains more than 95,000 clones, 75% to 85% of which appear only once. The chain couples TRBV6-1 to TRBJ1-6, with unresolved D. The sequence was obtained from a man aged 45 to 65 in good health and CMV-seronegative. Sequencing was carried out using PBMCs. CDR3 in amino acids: CASSEGADSPLHF. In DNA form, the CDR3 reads TGTGCCAGCAGTGAAGGAGCGGATTCACCCCTCCACTTT.